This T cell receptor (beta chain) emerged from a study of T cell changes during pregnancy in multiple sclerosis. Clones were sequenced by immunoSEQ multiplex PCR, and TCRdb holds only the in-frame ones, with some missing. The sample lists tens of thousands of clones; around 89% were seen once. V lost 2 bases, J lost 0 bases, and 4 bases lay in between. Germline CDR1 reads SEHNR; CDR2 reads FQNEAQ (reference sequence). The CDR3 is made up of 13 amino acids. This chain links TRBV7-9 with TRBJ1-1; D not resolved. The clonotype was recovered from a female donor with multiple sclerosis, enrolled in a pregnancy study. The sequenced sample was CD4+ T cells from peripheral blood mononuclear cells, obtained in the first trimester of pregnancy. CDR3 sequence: CASSLSVNTEAFF. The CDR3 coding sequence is TGTGCCAGCAGCTTATCGGTGAACACTGAAGCTTTCTTT.